The clone carrying this T cell receptor (beta chain) was counted once. Antigen specificity is unknown. The sample belongs to a study of OX40 agonist ivuxolimab in advanced cancers. Across the whole study: Checkpoint inhibitors had been given previously to roughly 36% of patients.

TCRdb's copy holds only in-frame clones and misses some; the assay was immunoSEQ multiplex PCR. The table has approximately 82,000 clones, about nine tenths seen once. The germline CDR1 and CDR2 sequences are MNHEY and SMNVEV (reference sequence). J lost 3 bases, V lost 4 bases, and 8 bases had no gene match. This CDR3 has 15 residues. Overall study findings and caveats: More expanded clones were found, on average, in CD8+ than in CD4+ T cells.

On cycle 4 day 1 and cycle 7 day 1, as well as at baseline, blood was sampled. The chain combines TRBV27 with TRBJ1-1; TRBD1 aligns across 7 bases. The specimen comprised CD4+ or CD8+ T cells sorted from blood, sampled in a trial of the OX40 agonist ivuxolimab. This clonotype was obtained from an adult with an advanced solid tumor such as melanoma, head and neck, liver or kidney cancer. The CDR3 loop reads CASSYRRQGDTEAFF. The DNA of the CDR3 is TGTGCCAGCAGTTACCGACGACAGGGCGACACTGAAGCTTTCTTT.